Listed here are 29 T cell receptor beta chains from one sample, sequenced in a study of B cell selection in AIRE deficiency. Sorting defined conventional CD4 T cells as CD4+CD127+. Using immunoSEQ multiplex PCR, the repertoire was profiled, and TCRdb retains in-frame clones only, with some absent. The sample contains fewer than 30,000 clones, approximately 96% of which appear only once. The sample consisted of conventional CD4+ T cells sorted from PBMCs. The receptor set was obtained from a human donor with AIRE deficiency.

The chain recombines TRBV18 with TRBJ2-2; D gene ambiguous. V lost 3 bases, J lost 4 bases, and 15 bases lay in between. In germline, CDR1 is KGHSH, CDR2 LQKENI. The CDR3 has 16 residues. The CDR3 spells CASSPPEYGLTGELFF. The CDR3 coding sequence is TGTGCCAGCTCACCTCCCGAATACGGGCTCACCGGGGAGCTGTTTTTT. Variable domain in full (rest from reference TRBV18 and TRBJ2-2): NAGVMQNPRHLVRRRGQEARLRCSPMKGHSHVYWYRQLPEEGLKFMVYLQKENIIDESGMPKERFSAEFPKEGPSILRIQQVVRGDSAAYFCASSPPEYGLTGELFFGEGSRLTVL.

The V and J genes are TRBV7-8 and TRBJ2-7, with 11 bases matching TRBD2. The J segment lost 2 bases and the V segment lost 4 bases, leaving 7 bases of the junction unmatched. CDR1 is SGHVS, CDR2 FQNEAQ, per germline. CDR3 length equals 16 residues. CDR3 in amino acids: CASSSSTSGSPYEQYF. As DNA, the CDR3 is TGTGCCAGCAGCTCGAGTACTAGCGGGAGCCCCTACGAGCAGTACTTC.

The chain uses TRBV5-1 and TRBJ2-2; 7 nucleotides line up with TRBD1. Germline-derived CDR1 and CDR2 are SGHRS and YFSETQ. V lost 3 bases and J lost 2; bases outside the gene matches: 7. CDR3 length: 16 residues. This CDR3 reads CASSSTGTVNTGELFF. Written as DNA, the CDR3 is TGCGCCAGCAGCTCGACCGGGACAGTAAACACCGGGGAGCTGTTTTTT.

This clone was counted a single time. The V gene is TRBV6-5, the J gene TRBJ2-6; unclear D gene. Trimming cost V 0 bases and J 4 bases, with 10 bases left between them. The CDR3 consists of 16 residues. Germline CDR1 is MNHEY and CDR2 is SVGAGI. Here the CDR3 reads CASSYSAGLGANVLTF. CDR3 bases: TGTGCCAGCAGTTACTCGGCTGGGTTGGGGGCCAACGTCCTGACTTTC.

The chain joins TRBV30 to TRBJ1-5, with D maybe TRBD1 (5 bases). Trimming took off 1 base at V and 7 bases at J, with 11 bases between the two ends. The CDR3 loop spans 13 amino acids. Germline CDR1 is GTSNPN and CDR2 is SVGIG (reference sequence). The DNA for the CDR3 is TGTGCCTGGAGTGGAGCAGGGTGGCAGCCCCAGCATTTT. Residues: CAWSGAGWQPQHF.

The chain uses TRBV30 and TRBJ2-7, with D unresolved. Trimming took 1 base from V and 1 from J, leaving 2 bases between them. This CDR3 spans 11 amino acids. CDR1 is GTSNPN and CDR2 is SVGIG in the germline V gene (reference sequence). As DNA, the CDR3 is TGTGCCTGGAGTGAGTCCTACGAGCAGTACTTC. Translating gives CAWSESYEQYF.

This clone showed up just once. The chain uses TRBV12-5 and TRBJ2-1, with D perhaps matching TRBD2 (5 bases). Germline values: CDR1 LGHNT, CDR2 FRNRAP. This CDR3 is built from 14 residues. V lost 6 bases to trimming and J lost 7 bases, with 16 bases between them. The CDR3 coding sequence is TGTGCTAGTGGCCGCGATGTTACTAGTAATGAGCAGTTCTTC. Translation: CASGRDVTSNEQFF.

The chain carries TRBV6-5 and TRBJ2-2, with D perhaps assigned TRBD1 or TRBD2 (5 bases each). This CDR3 spans 13 amino acids. Trimming stripped 6 bases from V and 6 bases from J, with 11 bases between. Germline values: CDR1 MNHEY, CDR2 SVGAGI. CDR3 bases: TGTGCCAGCAGACTGGGGGTCGCCGGGGAGCTGTTTTTT. It codes for CASRLGVAGELFF.

The rearrangement joins TRBV7-2 to TRBJ1-5, with D tentatively TRBD1 (5 bases). Germline V gene lookup returns CDR1 SGHTA and CDR2 FQGNSA. The CDR3 length is 15 residues. Trimming took 1 base from V and 6 from J, leaving 13 bases between them. CDR3 nucleotides: TGTGCCAGCAGCTTAGAAGCCAGGGTTGTTCAGCCCCAGCATTTT. Residues: CASSLEARVVQPQHF.

The chain employs TRBV5-4 and TRBJ1-5; the D is unclear. There are 14 residues in the CDR3. Germline CDR1 reads SGHNT; CDR2 reads YYREEE (reference sequence). V was shortened by 0 bases and J by 4 bases, with 8 bases between the two germline ends. The CDR3 sequence: CASSLGAVNQPQHF. For the CDR3, the DNA is TGTGCCAGCAGCTTGGGGGCAGTTAATCAGCCCCAGCATTTT. The full variable domain, with the rest looked up from reference TRBV5-4 and TRBJ1-5, is ETGVTQSPTHLIKTRGQQVTLRCSSQSGHNTVSWYQQALGQGPQFIFQYYREEENGRGNFPPRFSGLQFPNYSSELNVNALELDDSALYLCASSLGAVNQPQHFGDGTRLSIL.

CDR3: CAREEGTTPSWYEQYF. CDR3 nucleotides: TGTGCCAGAGAAGAGGGGACTACTCCTTCGTGGTACGAGCAGTACTTC. The chain combines TRBV5-3 with TRBJ2-7, with TRBD2 matching 7 bases. TRBV5-3 is annotated as an ORF whose role is uncertain. The CDR3 length is 16 residues. V was pared by 7 bases and J by 4 bases, with 17 bases of the junction left unmatched.

The chain employs TRBV6-1 and TRBJ2-3, with D unclear. The CDR3 length is 12 residues. V lost 1 base and J lost 6, with 5 bases in between. Germline V gene lookup returns CDR1 MNHNS and CDR2 SASEGT. The CDR3 bases are TGTGCCAGCAGTGAAGTTTCGGATACGCAGTATTTT. Translation gives CASSEVSDTQYF.

This chain uses TRBV21-1 with TRBJ1-1. TRBV21-1 is shown as a pseudogene. The CDR3 contains 11 residues. DNA for the CDR3: TGTGCCAGCGGACCTAACACTGAAGCTTTCTTT. This encodes CASGPNTEAFF.

The genes are TRBV6-6 and TRBJ2-7; TRBD2 matches 10 bases. The ends lost 1 base at V and 0 bases at J; junction bases unmatched: 3. Germline V gives CDR1 MNHNY, CDR2 SVGAGI (reference sequence). This CDR3 contains 16 residues. CDR3 protein: CASSYWASGSSYEQYF. The CDR3 DNA is TGTGCCAGCAGTTACTGGGCTAGCGGGAGCTCCTACGAGCAGTACTTC.

The rearrangement joins TRBV7-2 to TRBJ1-3; 7 bases match TRBD1. This CDR3 is 15 amino acids long. From germline, CDR1 is SGHTA and CDR2 FQGNSA. The junction had 5 bases not matched to a gene; V was cut back by 6 bases and J by 0 bases. The CDR3 DNA reads TGTGCCAGCAGACAGGGGCTTCACTCTGGAAACACCATATATTTT. It codes for CASRQGLHSGNTIYF.

V usage is TRBV12-5 and J usage is TRBJ2-5, with 9 bases aligning to TRBD2. V was clipped by 0 bases and J by 2 bases; unmatched bases: 10. Looked up from germline, CDR1 is LGHNT and CDR2 is FRNRAP. The CDR3 covers 18 residues. The CDR3 DNA is TGTGCTAGTGGTTTGGTACTAGGCGGGAGGGCGGGACAAGAGACCCAGTACTTC. Amino acid sequence: CASGLVLGGRAGQETQYF.

The chain recombines TRBV7-2 with TRBJ2-2, with TRBD2 matching 8 bases. CDR3 length: 14 residues. V lost 3 bases, J lost 8 bases, and 5 bases stayed unmatched. Germline values: CDR1 SGHTA, CDR2 FQGNSA. The CDR3 region has the DNA TGTGCCAGCAGCTTGCTCCGCGGGAGGGGGGAGCTGTTTTTT. As protein: CASSLLRGRGELFF.

The rearrangement joins TRBV30 to TRBJ1-5, with TRBD1 as a possible D gene (6 bases). With 1 base removed from V and 4 bases from J, the gap between germline ends came to 14 bases. CDR3 size: 15 residues. Germline V gene sequence: CDR1 GTSNPN, CDR2 SVGIG (reference sequence). CDR3 sequence reads: CAWSGERGGNQPQHF. CDR3 DNA: TGTGCCTGGAGTGGGGAGAGGGGGGGAAATCAGCCCCAGCATTTT.

The genes are TRBV7-2 and TRBJ1-5; D is perhaps TRBD1 (5 bases). Germline V gene data show CDR1 as SGHTA and CDR2 as FQGNSA. V was cut by 2 bases and J by 2 bases, with 13 bases left in between. The CDR3 extends over 16 amino acids. CDR3 protein: CASSLKAGGGNQPQHF. The CDR3 DNA follows: TGTGCCAGCAGCTTAAAAGCGGGAGGGGGCAATCAGCCCCAGCATTTT.

The J gene is TRBJ1-2, the V gene TRBV27; 8 nucleotides agree with TRBD1. The V and J ends lost 4 bases and 4 bases, in that order; junction bases with no gene match: 11. This CDR3 contains 16 residues. Germline V gene lookup returns CDR1 MNHEY and CDR2 SMNVEV (reference sequence). The CDR3 is CASSSRTGTGLYGYTF. The CDR3 DNA reads TGTGCCAGCAGTTCCCGGACAGGGACAGGCCTCTATGGCTACACCTTC.

This clone was seen only once. The chain uses TRBV19 and TRBJ2-3; 7 nucleotides align to TRBD1. The CDR3 is 14 residues long. Germline assignment: CDR1 LNHDA and CDR2 SQIVND (reference sequence). Trimming took 4 bases from V and 3 from J; bases not matched to a gene: 4. The chain's CDR3 is CASSTDRATDTQYF. DNA of the CDR3: TGTGCCAGTAGTACCGACAGGGCTACAGATACGCAGTATTTT.

This chain joins TRBV9 and TRBJ2-5, with no clear D. Per the germline V gene, CDR1 is SGDLS and CDR2 is YYNGEE. V lost 2 bases, J lost 11 bases, and 22 bases lay in between. The CDR3 is 15 residues long. CDR3 sequence (DNA): TGTGCCAGCAGCGTTCGTTGGACGGGCGACCTAGAGCAGTACTTC. This encodes CASSVRWTGDLEQYF.

This clone appeared once. The rearrangement uses TRBV10-3 and TRBJ2-2; perhaps TRBD2 as D (6 bases). The CDR3 loop spans 14 amino acids. The germline V gene has CDR1 ENHRY and CDR2 SYGVKD. V lost 7 bases, J lost 2 bases, and 11 bases lay in between. DNA of the CDR3: TGTGCCATCACAAGCGGGCCAAACACCGGGGAGCTGTTTTTT. Amino acids: CAITSGPNTGELFF.

The V and J genes are TRBV6-6 and TRBJ2-7; D may be TRBD2 (5 bases). V was trimmed by 7 bases and J by 0 bases, leaving 16 bases between them. CDR1 MNHNY and CDR2 SVGAGI come from the germline V gene (reference sequence). The CDR3 consists of 15 residues. Here the CDR3 DNA reads TGTGCCAGCACCGACGGACTCCTGACCTCCTACGAGCAGTACTTC. This codes for CASTDGLLTSYEQYF.

The J gene is TRBJ1-2, the V gene TRBV2, with D uncertain. Germline values: CDR1 SNHLY, CDR2 FYNNEI. The CDR3 has 13 amino acids. V gave up 1 base and J gave up 4 bases, with 7 bases separating them. CDR3 nucleotide sequence: TGTGCCAGCAGTGAAGGGTCACCCTATGGCTACACCTTC. Its translation: CASSEGSPYGYTF.

This chain joins TRBV29-1 and TRBJ2-1, with D possibly TRBD1 on 8 matching bases. Germline values: CDR1 SQVTM, CDR2 ANQGSEA. The CDR3 consists of 12 residues. V lost 6 bases and J 7 bases, leaving 13 bases between the germline ends. CDR3 loop: CSVGQGGNEQFF. CDR3 nucleotide sequence: TGCAGCGTAGGACAGGGAGGGAATGAGCAGTTCTTC.

This chain uses TRBV27 with TRBJ2-5, with TRBD2 as a possible D gene (5 bases). Looked up from germline, CDR1 is MNHEY and CDR2 is SMNVEV (reference sequence). This CDR3 has 13 amino acids. V was cut by 6 bases and J by 3 bases, with 11 bases left in between. CDR3 DNA: TGTGCCAGCAGAAAGGAGGTTGAAGAGACCCAGTACTTC. Amino acids: CASRKEVEETQYF.

This chain connects TRBV5-1 to TRBJ2-1; TRBD2 aligns across 7 bases. Germline lookup yields CDR1 SGHRS and CDR2 YFSETQ. The CDR3 spans 15 residues. With V trimmed by 1 base and J by 4 bases, 5 bases remained unmatched. The CDR3 loop is CASSLTSVQYNEQFF. The CDR3 region has the DNA TGCGCCAGCAGCTTGACTAGCGTCCAATACAATGAGCAGTTCTTC.

For this clone: Within the sample, other DNA sequences also encode this same CDR3. The chain has TRBV7-2 and TRBJ2-5; a weak D match, TRBD2 (6 bases). Germline values: CDR1 SGHTA, CDR2 FQGNSA. Deletions cut 1 base from V and 5 bases from J, with 11 bases between. The CDR3 totals 14 residues. CDR3 loop: CASSLGGGGETQYF. The CDR3 DNA follows: TGTGCCAGCAGCTTAGGTGGAGGAGGGGAGACCCAGTACTTC.